This entry concerns a single T cell receptor beta chain. V shed 9 bases, J shed 5 bases, and the junction held 5 bases outside the gene matches. This CDR3 region has 13 residues. In germline, CDR1 is WNHNN, CDR2 SYGVQD (reference sequence). This sample stems from a study of shared clonotypes between healthy human individuals. Some clones are missing from TCRdb's copy, which holds only in-frame ones; the method was immunoSEQ multiplex PCR. The sample shows around 2.5 million clones, 93% of them seen only once. The sequence was collected from a man in his late teens or twenties in good health. Some clones in this sample may be carry-over from other donors' samples. Sequenced: naive CD4+ T cells from PBMCs. Subset given: CD45RA+ positively selected. This chain joins TRBV10-1 and TRBJ1-5; 9 nucleotides line up with TRBD1. The CDR3 DNA sequence: TGCGCCAGGGGACAGGGAAGGCATCAGCCCCAGCATTTT. Its protein product is CARGQGRHQPQHF.